Here is one T cell receptor beta chain with its context. The specificity of this receptor is unknown. One end of the junction does not line up with germline, which may come from a read error. This entry belongs to a study of a mutant IDH1 vaccine in newly diagnosed glioma (dated by TCRdb to about 2021). The study in broad terms: Eight vaccinations were administered to patients in weeks 1, 3, 5, 7, 11, 15, 19 and 23, corresponding to visits V03 through V10. Vaccination began 4-6 weeks after radiotherapy alone, or alongside temozolomide cycles in the chemotherapy-containing groups. Of the roughly 34 treated patients, 62.5% were male and roughly 40% were female, and a mean age of roughly 41 years was recorded. Prior to enrollment, patients had been given standard therapy consisting of radiotherapy alone, temozolomide alone, or radiochemotherapy with temozolomide, with the combination given to most patients. Peripheral blood was collected at six visits: V03 (baseline), V05, V07, V10, V12 and V13. For exploratory analyses, approximately 25 treated patients had longitudinal TCRB deep sequencing done wherever samples were available.

Read against the paper, the sample's time point label means: week 11, during vaccination. Each vaccine dose was 300 ug of a 20-mer mutant IDH1 peptide in Montanide, given subcutaneously with topical imiquimod. All donors had newly diagnosed IDH1-mutant astrocytomas of WHO grade 3 or 4 that showed loss of nuclear ATRX. The samples were drawn from NOA16, a multicentre, single-arm, open-label phase I trial in Germany that tested a mutant IDH1 peptide vaccine in humans for the first time. Genomic DNA for TCRB sequencing was extracted from EDTA blood using the DNeasy Blood and Tissue Kit. Counted from cysteine to phenylalanine, this CDR3 has 16 amino acids. The only DNA kept is the CDR3, 48 bases in frame from the first base. From the germline V gene, CDR1 is SNHLY and CDR2 is FYNNEI. Library preparation employed the immunoSEQ multiplex PCR assay. Rearranged TCR beta chain sequences were amplified with the hsTCRB Kit following the manufacturer's protocol. Sequencing of TCRB libraries was carried out on an Illumina MiSeq. The original methods were these. The kit vendor's proprietary platform handled demultiplexing, trimming and gene mapping. TCRdb took over this immuneACCESS table, retaining in-frame rearrangements with V and J assigned. Such tables are incomplete; in checked studies, under half of the missing clones stem from an unresolved V gene, and the remainder is unexplained. V, J and clone size reflect that table, while D and trimming were determined from the DNA. This sample is represented by some 60,000 clones; 80% of them were singletons. Together, the top ten hold approximately 6.1% of the sample.

General study outcomes and caveats: The authors noted that analyses of patient blood samples could not be reproduced because of sample limitations. Vaccine-induced immune responses across multiple MHC alleles were detected in approximately 93% of patients. PBMC samples for TCRB deep sequencing were selected based on availability. Changes in the top peripheral T cell clonotypes picked up by TCRB sequencing did not appear to be linked to pseudoprogression.

This receptor was taken from a man in his fifties with glioma. The rearranged segments are TRBV2 and TRBJ1-4, with TRBD1 perhaps the D gene, on 6 matching bases. This material consisted of PBMCs, taken from a glioma patient whose treatment included an IDH1 peptide vaccine. The bases read TGTGCCAGCAGTGGACTACAGGGAGTTAATTCTGGTTGGGCCCTCTTT. Translation gives CASSGLQGVNSGWALF.